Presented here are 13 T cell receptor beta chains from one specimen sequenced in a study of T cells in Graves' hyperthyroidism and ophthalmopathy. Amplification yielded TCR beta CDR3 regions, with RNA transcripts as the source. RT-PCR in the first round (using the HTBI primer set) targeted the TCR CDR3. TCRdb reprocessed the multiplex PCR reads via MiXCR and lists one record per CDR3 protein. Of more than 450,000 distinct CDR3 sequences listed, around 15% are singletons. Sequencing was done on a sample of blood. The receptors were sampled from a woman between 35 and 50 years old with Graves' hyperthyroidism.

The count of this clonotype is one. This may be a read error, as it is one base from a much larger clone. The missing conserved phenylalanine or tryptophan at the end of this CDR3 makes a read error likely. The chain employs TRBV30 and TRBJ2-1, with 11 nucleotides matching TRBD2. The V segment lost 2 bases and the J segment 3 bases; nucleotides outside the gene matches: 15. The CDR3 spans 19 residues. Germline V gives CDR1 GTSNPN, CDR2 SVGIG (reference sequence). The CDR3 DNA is TGTGCCTGGAGTTTCCGAACCGACCTGACTAGCGGGATCTACAATGAGCAGTTCTCC. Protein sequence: CAWSFRTDLTSGIYNEQFS.

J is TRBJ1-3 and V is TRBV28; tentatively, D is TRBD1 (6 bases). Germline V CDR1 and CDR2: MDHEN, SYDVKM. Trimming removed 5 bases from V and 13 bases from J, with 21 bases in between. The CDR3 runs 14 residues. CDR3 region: CASSTGGQPLRIYF. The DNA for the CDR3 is TGTGCCAGCAGTACCGGCGGACAGCCTCTCCGGATATATTTT.

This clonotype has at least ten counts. The CDR3 coding sequence is TGTGCCAGCAGTTTCTTAGGCCTAGCGGGATTAGCAGATACGCAGTATTTT. This encodes CASSFLGLAGLADTQYF. V and J are TRBV27 and TRBJ2-3; TRBD2 matches at 9 bases. There are 17 residues in the CDR3. Looked up from germline, CDR1 is MNHEY and CDR2 is SMNVEV (reference sequence). The junction had 11 bases not matched to a gene; V was cut back by 3 bases and J by 4 bases.

The CDR3 sequence is CASPRTGSYEQYF. The DNA for the CDR3 is TGTGCCAGCCCACGGACGGGCTCCTACGAGCAGTACTTC. This chain connects TRBV18 to TRBJ2-7; D remains ambiguous. CDR1 is KGHSH and CDR2 is LQKENI in the germline V gene. Trimming took 8 bases from V and 0 from J, leaving 11 bases between them. The CDR3 totals 13 residues.

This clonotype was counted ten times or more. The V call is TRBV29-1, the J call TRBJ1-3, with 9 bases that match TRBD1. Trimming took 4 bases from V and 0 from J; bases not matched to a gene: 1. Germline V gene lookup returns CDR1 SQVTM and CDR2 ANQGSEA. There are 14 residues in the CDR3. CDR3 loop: CSVGDRASGNTIYF. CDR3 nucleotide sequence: TGCAGCGTTGGGGACAGGGCCTCTGGAAACACCATATATTTT.

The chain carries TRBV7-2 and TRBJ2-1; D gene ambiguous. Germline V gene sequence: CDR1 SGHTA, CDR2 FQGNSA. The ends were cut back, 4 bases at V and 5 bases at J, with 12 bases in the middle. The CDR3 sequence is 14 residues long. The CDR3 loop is CASSSHFTDNEQFF. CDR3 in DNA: TGTGCCAGCAGCTCTCACTTCACAGACAATGAGCAGTTCTTC.

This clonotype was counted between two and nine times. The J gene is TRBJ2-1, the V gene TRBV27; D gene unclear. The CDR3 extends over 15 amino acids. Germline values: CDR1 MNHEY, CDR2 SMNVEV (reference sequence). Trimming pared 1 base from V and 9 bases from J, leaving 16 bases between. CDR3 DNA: TGTGCCAGCAGTTTATTTCTGGACCCGGGCGGTGAGCAGTTCTTC. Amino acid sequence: CASSLFLDPGGEQFF.

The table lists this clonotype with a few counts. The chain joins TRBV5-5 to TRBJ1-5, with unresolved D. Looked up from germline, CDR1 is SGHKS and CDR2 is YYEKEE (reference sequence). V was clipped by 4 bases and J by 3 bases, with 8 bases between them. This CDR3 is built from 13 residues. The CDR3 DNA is TGTGCCAGCAGCAAACAGCTCAATCAGCCCCAGCATTTT. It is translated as CASSKQLNQPQHF.

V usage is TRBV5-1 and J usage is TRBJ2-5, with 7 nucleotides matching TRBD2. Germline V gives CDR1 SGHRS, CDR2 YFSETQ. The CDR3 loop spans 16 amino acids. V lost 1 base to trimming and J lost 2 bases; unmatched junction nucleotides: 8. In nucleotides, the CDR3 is TGCGCCAGCAGCTTGCTCTCCCGGGGGGTACAAGAGACCCAGTACTTC. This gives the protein CASSLLSRGVQETQYF.

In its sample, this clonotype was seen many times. CDR3 DNA sequence: TGTGCCAGCAGTGAAGCGGGGGGGCGTTGGGATACGCAGTATTTT. Amino acids: CASSEAGGRWDTQYF. This chain links TRBV6-1 with TRBJ2-3, with a possible D match to TRBD2 (7 bases). Germline V lookup: CDR1 MNHNS, CDR2 SASEGT. The V gene lost 0 bases and the J gene lost 6 bases, with 13 bases spanning the gap. CDR3 length: 15 residues.

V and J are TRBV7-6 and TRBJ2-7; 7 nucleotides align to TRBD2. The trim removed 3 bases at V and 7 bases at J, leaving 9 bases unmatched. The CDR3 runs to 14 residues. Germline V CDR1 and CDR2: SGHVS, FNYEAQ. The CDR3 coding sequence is TGTGCCAGCAGCTTGGGACCTGGGGAGGGGGAGCAGTACTTC. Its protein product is CASSLGPGEGEQYF.

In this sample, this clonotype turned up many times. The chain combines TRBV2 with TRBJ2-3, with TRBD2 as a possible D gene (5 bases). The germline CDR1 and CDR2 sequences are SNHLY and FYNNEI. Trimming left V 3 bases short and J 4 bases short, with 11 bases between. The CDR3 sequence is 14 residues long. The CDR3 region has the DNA TGTGCCAGCAGTGAGCCGGGATCCGCAGATACGCAGTATTTT. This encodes CASSEPGSADTQYF.

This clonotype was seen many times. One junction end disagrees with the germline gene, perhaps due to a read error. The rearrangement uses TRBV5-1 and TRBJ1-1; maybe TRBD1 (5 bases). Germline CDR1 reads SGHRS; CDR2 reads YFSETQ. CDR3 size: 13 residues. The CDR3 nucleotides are TGTGCCAGCAGTTTAGGAGGGGACACTGAAGCTTTCTTT. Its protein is CASSLGGDTEAFF.